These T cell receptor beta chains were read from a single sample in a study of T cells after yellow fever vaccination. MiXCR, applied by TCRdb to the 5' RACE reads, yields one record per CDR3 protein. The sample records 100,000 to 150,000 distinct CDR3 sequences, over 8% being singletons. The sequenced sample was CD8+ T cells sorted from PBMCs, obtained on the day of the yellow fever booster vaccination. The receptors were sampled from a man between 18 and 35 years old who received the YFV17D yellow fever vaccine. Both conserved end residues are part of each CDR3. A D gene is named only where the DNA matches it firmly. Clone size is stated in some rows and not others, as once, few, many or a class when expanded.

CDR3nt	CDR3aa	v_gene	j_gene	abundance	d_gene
TGCAGCGCCTCGGACAGGGATGAAAACACCATATATTTT	CSASDRDENTIYF	TRBV29-1	TRBJ1-3	few	TRBD1
TGTGCCAGCAGCTTGAGGCTCAGGGCAGAAGGCTACACCTTC	CASSLRLRAEGYTF	TRBV5-8	TRBJ1-2	.	.
TGTGCCAGCACCCAGGGGCCGGGCTACAATGAGCAGTTCTTC	CASTQGPGYNEQFF	TRBV7-3	TRBJ2-1	many	.
TGTGCCAGCAGCGCGACGACAGGGAGGAAAGGTGGCTACACCTTC	CASSATTGRKGGYTF	TRBV7-9	TRBJ1-2	many	TRBD1
TGCGCCAGCAGCCAAGAATCGAGCGGGGGAAGCTACAATGAGCAGTTCTTC	CASSQESSGGSYNEQFF	TRBV4-1	TRBJ2-1	.	TRBD2
TGTGCCAGCAGCTTAGCCGGGAAGGGGGTTGAGCAGTTCTTC	CASSLAGKGVEQFF	TRBV7-9	TRBJ2-1	.	.
TGTGCCAGCAATCGGCCGGGACTGCCAACCTACGAGCAGTACTTC	CASNRPGLPTYEQYF	TRBV2	TRBJ2-7	.	.
TGTGCCAGCAGCTCAGGACAGCCTAATTCACCCCTCCACTTT	CASSSGQPNSPLHF	TRBV7-9	TRBJ1-6	.	.
TGCGCCAGCAGCCTGATAGGACTAGCGGGGGAATACACAGATACGCAGTATTTT	CASSLIGLAGEYTDTQYF	TRBV4-3	TRBJ2-3	few	TRBD2
TGTGCCAGCAGTGAAGGGGACAGCAACCAAGAGACCCAGTACTTC	CASSEGDSNQETQYF	TRBV25-1	TRBJ2-5	.	TRBD1
TGTGCCAGCAGCGCTTCCGGGACAGAATATCAGCCCCAGCATTTT	CASSASGTEYQPQHF	TRBV9	TRBJ1-5	.	TRBD1
TGTGCCAGCAGTTTTCAGGGGGCGAACACTGAAGCTTTCTTT	CASSFQGANTEAFF	TRBV12-3/TRBV12-4	TRBJ1-1	few	TRBD1
TGTGCCAGCAGCTTAGTCGGCAGGGGGTCCTTTTCAACTAATGAAAAACTGTTTTTT	CASSLVGRGSFSTNEKLFF	TRBV7-9	TRBJ1-4	.	TRBD1
TGCAGCACTCGCAACCCCCTACCGGGACTAGCGGGGCGGCAGTTCTTC	CSTRNPLPGLAGRQFF	TRBV29-1	TRBJ2-1	few	TRBD2
TGTGCCAGCAGCTTATCGCAGGGATCTCAGCCCCAGCATTTT	CASSLSQGSQPQHF	TRBV11-1	TRBJ1-5	few	.
TGCGCCAGCAGCCAAGAAACTGTTGGCGGGGCTACAGATACGCAGTATTTT	CASSQETVGGATDTQYF	TRBV4-3	TRBJ2-3	.	.
TGCAGCGTTGAAGAGGAGGGACTAGGCTACGAGCAGTACTTC	CSVEEEGLGYEQYF	TRBV29-1	TRBJ2-7	.	TRBD2
TGCAGTGCTAGAGATATCAGGGTCCGTGAGACCCAGTACTTC	CSARDIRVRETQYF	TRBV20-1	TRBJ2-5	.	.
TGTGCCAGCAGTTTGGGGAGCCAGGACACTGAAGCTTTCTTT	CASSLGSQDTEAFF	TRBV27	TRBJ1-1	.	.
TGTGCCAGCAGTCCCTGGACAGGGGATCGTTCTTTCTTT	CASSPWTGDRSFF	TRBV12-3/TRBV12-4	TRBJ1-1	many	TRBD1
TGTGCCAGCAGCGTAGTCTGGACAGGGACTACGGCCAATGAGCAGTTCTTC	CASSVVWTGTTANEQFF	TRBV9	TRBJ2-1	few	.
TGTGCCAGCAGTGACGTCCCGGGACAGGGATGGATAGGAGGCTACACCTTC	CASSDVPGQGWIGGYTF	TRBV27	TRBJ1-2	few	TRBD1
TGCAGTGCTAGGCCAGATGGGGGACAGGGTTCTCGAGGGGGTGGCTACACCTTC	CSARPDGGQGSRGGGYTF	TRBV20-1	TRBJ1-2	.	TRBD1
TGTGCCAGCAGCCCAGGGGGACAGAACTATGGCTACACCTTC	CASSPGGQNYGYTF	TRBV7-6	TRBJ1-2	.	TRBD1
TGTGCGTCTGCCAGGGCCTACGAGCAGTACTTC	CASARAYEQYF	TRBV6-2/TRBV6-3	TRBJ2-7	.	.
TGTGCCAGTCTAGGGGGCCTAACAGATACGCAGTATTTT	CASLGGLTDTQYF	TRBV6-2/TRBV6-3	TRBJ2-3	few	TRBD1
TGCGCCAGCAGCCCCTACACTAGCGGGGGTACAGATACGCAGTATTTT	CASSPYTSGGTDTQYF	TRBV5-1	TRBJ2-3	.	TRBD2
TGCGCCAGCAGCTTTCGGCACCACGAGCAGTACTTC	CASSFRHHEQYF	TRBV5-1	TRBJ2-7	few	.
TGTGCCAGCAGCCCCCCCGGTCTTTCCAATGAGCAGTTCTTC	CASSPPGLSNEQFF	TRBV11-3	TRBJ2-1	many	.
TGTGCCAGCAGCTCGGGACAGGGGAGTTCCGGGGAGCTGTTTTTT	CASSSGQGSSGELFF	TRBV12-3/TRBV12-4	TRBJ2-2	.	TRBD1
TGTGCCAGCAGCTACGAGGCGTGGGGGGGCGAAACTACGAATGAGCAGTTCTTC	CASSYEAWGGETTNEQFF	TRBV7-9	TRBJ2-1	many	.
TGTGCCAGTCGGCTAGCGGGGGGGTTCAACAATGAGCAGTTCTTC	CASRLAGGFNNEQFF	TRBV19	TRBJ2-1	few	TRBD2
TGCAGTGCCCCCGAGCGTGGGGCTAACACTGAAGCTTTCTTT	CSAPERGANTEAFF	TRBV20-1	TRBJ1-1	.	.
TGCAGCGTTGGAACAGGGCGCTACGAGCAGTACTTC	CSVGTGRYEQYF	TRBV29-1	TRBJ2-7	many	.
TGTGCCAGCAGCCCACCGGACAGGGAGAGCCCTGAAGCTTTCTTT	CASSPPDRESPEAFF	TRBV7-9	TRBJ1-1	few	TRBD1
TGTGCCAGCAGCTCCTACGGGACCGGGACCCTTCCCCTGTCCTACAATGAGCAGTTCTTC	CASSSYGTGTLPLSYNEQFF	TRBV7-3	TRBJ2-1	few	.